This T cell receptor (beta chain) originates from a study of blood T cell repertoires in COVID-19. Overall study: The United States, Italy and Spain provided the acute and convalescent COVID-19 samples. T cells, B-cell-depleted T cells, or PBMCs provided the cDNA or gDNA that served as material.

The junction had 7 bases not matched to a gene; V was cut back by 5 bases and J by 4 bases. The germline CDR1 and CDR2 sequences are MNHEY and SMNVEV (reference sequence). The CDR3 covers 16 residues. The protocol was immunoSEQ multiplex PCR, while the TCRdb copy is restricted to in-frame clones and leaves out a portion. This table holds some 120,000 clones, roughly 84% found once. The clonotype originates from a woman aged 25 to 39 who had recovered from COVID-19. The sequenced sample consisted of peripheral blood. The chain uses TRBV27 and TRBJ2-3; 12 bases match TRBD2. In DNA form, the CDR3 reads TGTGCCAGCAGTCCCGGACTAGCGGGGACCCCAGATACGCAGTATTTT. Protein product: CASSPGLAGTPDTQYF.